Below, one T cell receptor beta chain is given with its context. This CDR3 is built from 15 residues. V was cut by 5 bases and J by 3 bases, with 14 bases left in between. Germline CDR1 reads MNHNY; CDR2 reads SVGAGI (reference sequence). This sample was taken from a study of cytomegalovirus exposure and HLA in healthy donors. Sequencing was performed with immunoSEQ multiplex PCR; in TCRdb, only in-frame clones are kept and a portion is missing. Found here are about 70,000 clones, 90% to 95% of them singletons; the top ten hold approximately 1.5%. The sequencing input was PBMCs. The chain has TRBV6-6 and TRBJ2-4; D uncertain. The sequence was obtained from a man aged 18 to 30 in good health and CMV-seropositive. CDR3 in DNA: TGTGCCAGCAGTGAGACGGGTGTTGGCAAAAACATTCAGTACTTC. The encoded protein is CASSETGVGKNIQYF.